This T cell receptor beta chain was sequenced in a study of radiation and T cells in renal cell carcinoma. Across the study: Nephrectomy followed 15 Gy stereotactic body radiation by 4 weeks.

This clone was seen only a few times. Its antigen is still unknown. Using immunoSEQ multiplex PCR, the repertoire was profiled, and TCRdb retains in-frame clones only, with some absent. The table shows tens of thousands of clones, with about three quarters occurring only once. The germline V gene has CDR1 SGHDN and CDR2 FVKESK. The length of the CDR3 is 14 residues. Trimming pared 1 base from V and 4 bases from J, leaving 5 bases between. This sample's time point: baseline pretreatment blood. Indicated treatment: 15 Gy SBRT to primary tumor, nephrectomy 4 weeks later. Study-level results: Top tumor clonotypes rose in blood 2 weeks post-radiation, then contracted. No pretreatment tumor biopsies were available for baseline clonotypes.

The source material was blood, sampled from a patient whose treatment included radiotherapy and nephrectomy. The TCR was taken from a man in his 60s with renal cell carcinoma. The chain employs TRBV14 and TRBJ1-6; D is unresolved. The CDR3 protein is CASSQVDYNSPLHF. The DNA of the CDR3 is TGTGCCAGCAGCCAAGTCGATTATAATTCACCCCTCCACTTT.